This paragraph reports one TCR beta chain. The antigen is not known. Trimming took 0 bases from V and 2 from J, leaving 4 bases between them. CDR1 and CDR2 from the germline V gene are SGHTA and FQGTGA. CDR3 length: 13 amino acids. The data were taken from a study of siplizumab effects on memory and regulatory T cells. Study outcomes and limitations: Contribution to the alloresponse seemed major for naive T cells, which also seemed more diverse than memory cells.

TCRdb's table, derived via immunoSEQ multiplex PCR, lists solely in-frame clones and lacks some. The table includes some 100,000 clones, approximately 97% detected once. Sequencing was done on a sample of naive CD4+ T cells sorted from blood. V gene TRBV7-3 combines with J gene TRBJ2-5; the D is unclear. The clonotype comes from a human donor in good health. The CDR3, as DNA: TGTGCCAGCAGCTTAACCCTACAAGAGACCCAGTACTTC. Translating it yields CASSLTLQETQYF.